The 9 T cell receptor beta chains below were found in one sample sequenced in a study of cytomegalovirus exposure and HLA in healthy donors. Assay used: immunoSEQ multiplex PCR; TCRdb lists only in-frame clones, some missing. The data contain 100,000 to 150,000 clones, roughly 95% of them seen just once; the ten biggest clones take up 1.5% to 2%. The sequencing input was PBMCs. These receptors originate from a man younger than 30 in good health and CMV-seronegative.

This chain links TRBV27 with TRBJ2-7; 7 nucleotides match TRBD2. Germline lookup yields CDR1 MNHEY and CDR2 SMNVEV (reference sequence). J gave up 2 bases and V 11 bases, and 3 bases lay outside the gene matches. The CDR3 is 11 residues long. CDR3 amino acids: CASAGAYEQYF. The DNA of the CDR3 is TGTGCCTCGGCGGGAGCCTACGAGCAGTACTTC.

J is TRBJ2-2 and V is TRBV7-6, with D unresolved. This CDR3 comprises 13 residues. Germline loops: CDR1 SGHVS, CDR2 FNYEAQ. V was clipped by 11 bases and J by 2 bases, with 12 bases between them. The CDR3 reads CAARSANTGELFF. The CDR3, as DNA: TGTGCCGCGAGGAGTGCCAACACCGGGGAGCTGTTTTTT.

The chain carries TRBV11-3 and TRBJ2-5, with a tentative D call TRBD1 (5 bases). Trimming took 5 bases from V and 1 from J, leaving 14 bases between them. Germline CDR1 reads SGHNT; CDR2 reads YENEEA. This CDR3 is built from 15 residues. As DNA, the CDR3 is TGTGCCAGCAGCCGCCTGGGGCAGGGCCAAGAGACCCAGTACTTC. Encoded protein: CASSRLGQGQETQYF.

V is TRBV18 and J is TRBJ2-7; D possibly corresponds to TRBD1 (6 bases). V was pared by 0 bases and J by 6 bases, with 6 bases between. CDR3 size: 12 residues. Per the germline V gene, CDR1 is KGHSH and CDR2 is LQKENI. The CDR3 reads CASSPPTGEQYF. The CDR3 region has the DNA TGTGCCAGCTCACCACCGACAGGCGAGCAGTACTTC.

The chain carries TRBV29-1 and TRBJ2-1, with D possibly being TRBD2 (5 bases). Germline CDR1 reads SQVTM; CDR2 reads ANQGSEA. The CDR3 spans 13 residues. With 5 bases removed from V and 6 bases from J, the gap between germline ends came to 14 bases. CDR3 sequence (DNA): TGCAGCGTTTCCAGGACTGCCCTCAATGAGCAGTTCTTC. Translation gives CSVSRTALNEQFF.

In its sample, this clone was seen once. In DNA form, the CDR3 reads TGTGCCAGCAGCCTACTAGCGGAACACACAGATACGCAGTATTTT. Translated, it gives CASSLLAEHTDTQYF. The rearrangement joins TRBV27 to TRBJ2-3; TRBD2 matches 8 bases. Germline V gene sequence: CDR1 MNHEY, CDR2 SMNVEV (reference sequence). V trimming: 6 bases; J trimming: 2 bases; junction bases outside the gene matches: 7. CDR3 length equals 15 residues.

The chain is built from TRBV5-1 and TRBJ2-1; 8 nucleotides line up with TRBD2. The germline gives CDR1 SGHRS, CDR2 YFSETQ. The CDR3 runs 15 residues. The V and J ends lost 7 bases and 5 bases, in that order; junction bases with no gene match: 11. The CDR3 sequence is CASSRTSLPDNEQFF. CDR3 nucleotides: TGCGCCAGCTCGAGGACTAGCCTACCTGACAATGAGCAGTTCTTC.

The chain has TRBV28 and TRBJ1-1; tentative D call: TRBD1 (5 bases). The germline V gene has CDR1 MDHEN and CDR2 SYDVKM. V was cut by 7 bases and J by 4 bases, with 13 bases left in between. This CDR3 region has 13 residues. CDR3: CASTFQGPTEAFF. CDR3 DNA sequence: TGTGCCAGCACCTTCCAGGGTCCCACTGAAGCTTTCTTT.

V and J are TRBV4-2 and TRBJ2-7, with D perhaps matching TRBD2 (6 bases). The CDR3 has 16 residues. V shed 0 bases and J shed 0 bases, with 12 bases lying between them. The V gene's germline CDR1 is LGHNA and CDR2 YNFKEQ. The CDR3 protein is CASSQDGGGLSYEQYF. Here the CDR3 DNA reads TGTGCCAGCAGCCAAGACGGGGGAGGCCTCTCCTACGAGCAGTACTTC.